This TCR beta chain was captured by sequencing in a study of cytomegalovirus exposure and HLA in healthy donors. Germline values: CDR1 MGHDK, CDR2 SYGVNS. Trimming left V 1 base short and J 5 bases short, with 9 bases between. There are 15 residues in the CDR3. This table comes from immunoSEQ multiplex PCR, and its TCRdb copy is limited to in-frame clones, with some not included. In the table there are roughly 59,000 clones, approximately 95% of which are singletons. The V and J genes are TRBV25-1 and TRBJ1-6; D may be TRBD1 (5 bases). The specimen sequenced was PBMCs. The sequence came from a woman between 18 and 29 years old in good health and CMV-seropositive. CDR3: CASSESLGDNSPLHF. The CDR3 bases are TGTGCCAGCAGTGAATCGTTAGGGGATAATTCACCCCTCCACTTT.